The 17 T cell receptor beta chains below come from one sample, sequenced in a study of T cell clonotyping in hematopoietic cell transplantation. Libraries were prepared by immunoSEQ multiplex PCR; TCRdb keeps only in-frame clonotypes and omits some of them. The data contain around 15,000 clones, less than 80% of them singletons. This material consisted of PBMCs, taken 30 days after allogeneic stem cell transplant. Source of these receptors: a male patient aged 50 to 60 who had an allogeneic stem cell transplant from an unrelated donor, so T cells may come from the graft donor. Some clones in this sample may be carry-over from other donors' samples.

This chain connects TRBV30 to TRBJ1-6; D not certain. Germline V gene lookup returns CDR1 GTSNPN and CDR2 SVGIG (reference sequence). The CDR3 is 13 residues long. The V gene lost 0 bases and the J gene lost 2 bases, with 2 bases spanning the gap. The CDR3 spells CAWSVTYNSPLHF. The CDR3 DNA reads TGTGCCTGGAGTGTTACCTATAATTCACCCCTCCACTTT.

The rearrangement links TRBV6-1 to TRBJ1-6; possible D gene TRBD1, 6 bases. The germline V and J ends were trimmed by 8 bases and 8 bases, with 16 bases remaining between them. The CDR3 has 14 residues. From germline, CDR1 is MNHNS and CDR2 SASEGT. Here the CDR3 DNA reads TGTGCCAGCTCTGCTCGGGGGCTAGATTCACCCCTCCACTTT. Residues: CASSARGLDSPLHF.

The chain is built from TRBV4-1 and TRBJ2-4; D may be TRBD2 (6 bases). Germline lookup yields CDR1 MGHRA and CDR2 YSYEKL. The CDR3 totals 16 residues. The V end lost 0 bases, the J end lost 9 bases, and 18 bases lay between the germline ends. CDR3 amino acids: CASSQDGSGTLSIQYF. The DNA for the CDR3 is TGCGCCAGCAGCCAAGACGGGAGCGGCACCTTATCCATTCAGTACTTC.

The chain employs TRBV30 and TRBJ1-1, with unresolved D. Per the germline V gene, CDR1 is GTSNPN and CDR2 is SVGIG (reference sequence). CDR3 length: 13 amino acids. Trimming removed 0 bases from V and 6 bases from J, with 11 bases in between. The CDR3 coding sequence is TGTGCCTGGAGTGTAGAGTCCAGGCCTGAAGCTTTCTTT. Its protein is CAWSVESRPEAFF.

The CDR3 region has the DNA TGCAGCGTTGACTTAGACCCCGTCCTCGCAGATACGCAGTATTTT. Translating gives CSVDLDPVLADTQYF. The chain is built from TRBV29-1 and TRBJ2-3; D unresolved. This CDR3 has 15 amino acids. Germline V gene lookup returns CDR1 SQVTM and CDR2 ANQGSEA. V was clipped by 3 bases and J by 4 bases, with 17 bases between them.

In nucleotides, the CDR3 is TGTGCCTGGCACACTGAAAGAGCTTACGAGCAGTACTTC. This translates into CAWHTERAYEQYF. The chain links TRBV30 to TRBJ2-7; D unresolved. This CDR3 has 13 amino acids. Germline V CDR1 and CDR2: GTSNPN, SVGIG (reference sequence). Trimming left V 5 bases short and J 4 bases short, with 15 bases between.

The CDR3 spells CASSVTGSQPQHF. The DNA for the CDR3 is TGTGCCAGCAGTGTGACAGGGAGTCAGCCCCAGCATTTT. The chain couples TRBV9 to TRBJ1-5; 7 positions match TRBD1. The CDR3 runs to 13 residues. From germline, CDR1 is SGDLS and CDR2 YYNGEE. The V gene end was trimmed by 5 bases and the J gene end by 6 bases; junction bases not matched to a gene: 5.

The genes are TRBV25-1 and TRBJ1-6; TRBD1 might be the D (5 bases). The V and J ends lost 5 bases and 9 bases respectively, with 20 bases between them. This CDR3 region has 16 residues. The V gene's germline CDR1 is MGHDK and CDR2 SYGVNS. CDR3 nucleotides: TGTGCCAGCAGTCAACTTTCCGGCCCCGGGGGTTCACCCCTCCACTTT. Its protein is CASSQLSGPGGSPLHF.

This chain connects TRBV7-2 to TRBJ1-5; no clear D gene. Trimming stripped 5 bases from V and 1 base from J, with 3 bases between. This CDR3 is built from 12 residues. Germline CDR1 and CDR2: SGHTA and FQGNSA. CDR3 nucleotides: TGTGCCAGCAGCCAGAGCAATCAGCCCCAGCATTTT. Its translation is CASSQSNQPQHF.

The chain is built from TRBV5-1 and TRBJ2-3; D possibly corresponds to TRBD1 (5 bases). This CDR3 spans 14 amino acids. CDR1 and CDR2 from the germline V gene are SGHRS and YFSETQ. The V and J ends lost 0 bases and 2 bases respectively, with 7 bases between them. CDR3 loop: CASSLAGPTDTQYF. In DNA form, the CDR3 reads TGCGCCAGCAGCTTGGCAGGGCCCACAGATACGCAGTATTTT.

The gene calls are TRBV29-1 and TRBJ2-1; 7 bases are a match to TRBD1. Per the germline V gene, CDR1 is SQVTM and CDR2 is ANQGSEA. Trimming took 6 bases from V and 0 from J; bases not matched to a gene: 5. The length of the CDR3 is 14 residues. The chain's CDR3 is CSVSRGSSYNEQFF. The CDR3 region has the DNA TGCAGCGTAAGCAGGGGGAGCTCCTACAATGAGCAGTTCTTC.

Of note for this clone: Other DNA sequences in this specimen translate into the identical CDR3. V gene TRBV6-5 combines with J gene TRBJ1-1; a weak D match, TRBD1 (5 bases). Deletions cut 2 bases from V and 4 bases from J, with 5 bases between. Germline V CDR1 and CDR2: MNHEY, SVGAGI. This CDR3 region has 12 residues. CDR3 DNA: TGTGCCAGCAGTTACGGGGGCACTGAAGCTTTCTTT. This encodes CASSYGGTEAFF.

The chain combines TRBV30 with TRBJ1-2; 11 nucleotides match TRBD1. With V trimmed by 4 bases and J by 3 bases, 4 bases remained unmatched. Germline V gene data show CDR1 as GTSNPN and CDR2 as SVGIG (reference sequence). This CDR3 region has 14 residues. The CDR3 sequence: CAWTRTGGDYGYTF. The CDR3 DNA sequence: TGTGCCTGGACCCGGACAGGGGGCGACTATGGCTACACCTTC. Drawing the rest from reference TRBV30 and TRBJ1-2, the complete variable domain is SQTIHQWPATLVQPVGSPLSLECTVEGTSNPNLYWYRQAAGRGLQLLFYSVGIGQISSEVPQNLSASRPQDRQFILSSKKLLLSDSGFYLCAWTRTGGDYGYTFGSGTRLTVV.

This clone was counted between two and nine times. The gene calls are TRBV29-1 and TRBJ1-2; D ambiguous. V was pared by 2 bases and J by 4 bases, with 5 bases between. The V gene's germline CDR1 is SQVTM and CDR2 ANQGSEA. The CDR3 runs to 11 residues. The chain's CDR3 is CSVESTYGYTF. The CDR3 bases are TGCAGCGTTGAATCCACCTATGGCTACACCTTC.

The rearrangement joins TRBV6-6 to TRBJ2-3, with 8 bases matching TRBD2. This CDR3 has 15 amino acids. Germline CDR1 and CDR2: MNHNY and SVGAGI (reference sequence). J gave up 5 bases and V 4 bases, and 8 bases lay outside the gene matches. The CDR3 DNA sequence: TGTGCCAGCAGTTGGCGCGGGGGGTCAGGAGATACGCAGTATTTT. It is translated as CASSWRGGSGDTQYF.

The chain recombines TRBV19 with TRBJ1-1; 7 positions match TRBD1. V lost 3 bases, J lost 10 bases, and 8 bases stayed unmatched. CDR1 is LNHDA, CDR2 SQIVND, per germline (reference sequence). This CDR3 spans 13 amino acids. CDR3 region: CASSIPDRAAAFF. DNA for the CDR3: TGTGCCAGTAGTATTCCTGACAGGGCGGCAGCTTTCTTT.

The rearrangement uses TRBV9 and TRBJ2-2; tentatively, D is TRBD1 or TRBD2 (5 bases each). V dropped 7 bases and J dropped 1 base, with 8 bases sitting between them. The CDR3 runs to 13 residues. The germline CDR1 and CDR2 sequences are SGDLS and YYNGEE. CDR3 amino acids: CASAGRNTGELFF. DNA for the CDR3: TGTGCCAGCGCAGGGAGGAACACCGGGGAGCTGTTTTTT.